Listed here are 9 T cell receptor beta chains from one sample, sequenced in a study of T cell responses to AZD1222 COVID-19 vaccine (dated by TCRdb to about 2021). Receptors were amplified or captured by the immunoSEQ multiplex PCR assay. This is the immuneACCESS table as TCRdb keeps it, with only in-frame sequences that have V and J called. A part of the clones is gone; compared with another copy, unresolved V genes explain less than half, and the rest is unexplained. This sample gives around 140,000 clones in total; approximately 94% of them show up just once. The top ten constitute approximately 5.4% of the sample. The sample's time point, from its label and the paper: baseline before first vaccination. This material consisted of peripheral blood, taken on day 0 of AZD1222 vaccination. These TCRs come from an adult in good health.

The V call is TRBV6-4, the J call TRBJ2-5; no firm D call. Germline loops: CDR1 MRHNA, CDR2 SNTAGT. The germline V and J ends were trimmed by 6 bases and 5 bases, with 10 bases remaining between them. The CDR3 length is 12 residues. DNA for the CDR3: TGTGCCAGCAGGGAGAGTTGGGAGACCCAGTACTTC. It yields the protein CASRESWETQYF.

The genes are TRBV7-2 and TRBJ1-3; D is ambiguous. Trimming shortened V by 4 bases and J by 4 bases, and 17 bases separated the two germline ends. The CDR3 spans 16 residues. Per germline, CDR1 SGHTA and CDR2 FQGNSA. The CDR3 protein is CASSSDVPLPGNTIYF. The CDR3 DNA sequence: TGTGCCAGCAGCTCGGACGTACCTCTACCCGGAAACACCATATATTTT.

V usage is TRBV4-1 and J usage is TRBJ2-3, with 8 bases that match TRBD2. Germline CDR1 MGHRA, CDR2 YSYEKL. J was trimmed by 5 bases and V by 5 bases; bases with no gene match: 9. The CDR3 consists of 15 residues. The CDR3 nucleotides read TGCGCCAGCAGCAGAGCGGGAGCCAAGGGAGATACGCAGTATTTT. Protein: CASSRAGAKGDTQYF.

The sample holds one count of this clone. The gene calls are TRBV25-1 and TRBJ1-5; no definite D call. Germline V gene data show CDR1 as MGHDK and CDR2 as SYGVNS. The V end lost 1 base, the J end lost 3 bases, and 10 bases lay between the germline ends. The CDR3 is 15 amino acids. This CDR3 reads CASSESGSPNQPQHF. DNA of the CDR3: TGTGCCAGCAGTGAATCGGGTTCCCCCAATCAGCCCCAGCATTTT. Together with reference TRBV25-1 and TRBJ1-5, the CDR3 gives the full variable domain: EADIYQTPRYLVIGTGKKITLECSQTMGHDKMYWYQQDPGMELHLIHYSYGVNSTEKGDLSSESTVSRIRTEHFPLTLESARPSHTSQYLCASSESGSPNQPQHFGDGTRLSIL.

A single count supports this clone. The V call is TRBV21-1, the J call TRBJ2-5; TRBD2, as called in the table, went unchecked against the DNA. TRBV21-1 is a pseudogene. The CDR3 is 18 residues long. The CDR3 DNA sequence: TGTGCCAGCAGCTTAGGGGGACTAGCGGGAGGGCCGAAAGAGACCCAGTACTTC. Encoded protein: CASSLGGLAGGPKETQYF.

The chain carries TRBV7-2 and TRBJ2-1; 8 nucleotides agree with TRBD2. The CDR3 contains 17 residues. Germline CDR1 and CDR2: SGHTA and FQGNSA. V lost 0 bases to trimming and J lost 4 bases; unmatched junction nucleotides: 8. The CDR3 spells CASSLAVTSGLYNEQFF. The CDR3, as DNA: TGTGCCAGCAGCTTAGCGGTCACTAGCGGCCTATACAATGAGCAGTTCTTC.

This sequence joins TRBV9 and TRBJ2-1, with 8 nucleotides matching TRBD1. The trim removed 4 bases at V and 8 bases at J, leaving 20 bases unmatched. CDR3 length: 18 amino acids. Germline CDR1 and CDR2: SGDLS and YYNGEE. DNA for the CDR3: TGTGCCAGCAGCAAGACCTCTAGCCTGCGACAGGGGTGGGATGAGCAGTTCTTC. Translated, it gives CASSKTSSLRQGWDEQFF.

The J gene is TRBJ2-2, the V gene TRBV6-1; tentative D call: TRBD1 (6 bases). V dropped 2 bases and J dropped 4 bases, with 17 bases sitting between them. Germline V lookup: CDR1 MNHNS, CDR2 SASEGT. The CDR3 sequence is 17 residues long. The CDR3 coding sequence is TGTGCCAGCAGTGAACAACCCAGGACAGTAGGCACCGGGGAGCTGTTTTTT. As protein: CASSEQPRTVGTGELFF.

The CDR3 bases are TGCGCCAGCAGCCCGGCGACTAGCGCTGGCACAGATACGCAGTATTTT. Residues: CASSPATSAGTDTQYF. The V and J genes are TRBV5-1 and TRBJ2-3; 8 bases are shared with TRBD2. This CDR3 has 16 amino acids. V was clipped by 4 bases and J by 1 base; unmatched bases: 8. Germline CDR1 SGHRS, CDR2 YFSETQ.